The present entry profiles one T cell receptor (beta chain) with its context. What it binds is unknown. The entry originates in a study of cytomegalovirus exposure and HLA in healthy donors. Whole-study results and caveats: In vitro checks showed that a few CMV-associated chains really do target CMV antigens.

The PCR contained 60 Vbeta and 13 Jbeta primers. Assay: immunoSEQ multiplex PCR; the TCRdb copy retains only in-frame clones and omits some. The data hold roughly 120,000 clones, with approximately 80% observed a single time. This receptor was obtained from a woman aged 18-29 years in good health and CMV-seronegative. The sequencing input was PBMCs.

CDR3 loop: CASSLWEAGSGYEQYF. CDR3 coding DNA: TGTGCCAGCAGCTTATGGGAGGCGGGATCTGGCTACGAGCAGTACTTC. The V and J genes are TRBV7-8 and TRBJ2-7, with a tentative D call TRBD2 (6 bases). Trimming pared 2 bases from V and 3 bases from J, leaving 17 bases between. From germline, CDR1 is SGHVS and CDR2 FQNEAQ. CDR3 length: 16 amino acids. Looking up the rest from reference TRBV7-8 and TRBJ2-7 gives the full variable domain: GAGVSQSPRYKVAKRGQDVALRCDPISGHVSLFWYQQALGQGPEFLTYFQNEAQLDKSGLPSDRFFAERPEGSVSTLKIQRTQQEDSAVYLCASSLWEAGSGYEQYFGPGTRLTVT.